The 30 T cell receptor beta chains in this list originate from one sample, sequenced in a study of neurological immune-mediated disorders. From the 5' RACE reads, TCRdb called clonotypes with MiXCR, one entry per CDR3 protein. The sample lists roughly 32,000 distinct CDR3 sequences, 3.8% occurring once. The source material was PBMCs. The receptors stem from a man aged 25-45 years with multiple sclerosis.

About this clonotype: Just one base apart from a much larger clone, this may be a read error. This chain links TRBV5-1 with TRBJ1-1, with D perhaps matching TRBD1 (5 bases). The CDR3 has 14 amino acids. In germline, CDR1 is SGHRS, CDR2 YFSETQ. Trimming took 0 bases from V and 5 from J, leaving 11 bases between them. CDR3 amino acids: CASSLAGRRTEAFF. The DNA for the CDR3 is TGCGCCAGCAGCTTGGCAGGGAGAAGGACTGAAGCTTTCTTT.

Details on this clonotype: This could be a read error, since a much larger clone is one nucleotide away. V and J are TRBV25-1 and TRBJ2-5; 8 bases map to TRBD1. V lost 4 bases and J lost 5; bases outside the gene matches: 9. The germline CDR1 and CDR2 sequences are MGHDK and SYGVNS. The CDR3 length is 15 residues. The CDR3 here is CASSGEQGVRETQYF. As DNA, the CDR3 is TGTGCCAGCAGTGGGGAACAGGGGGTAAGGGAGACCCAGTACTTC.

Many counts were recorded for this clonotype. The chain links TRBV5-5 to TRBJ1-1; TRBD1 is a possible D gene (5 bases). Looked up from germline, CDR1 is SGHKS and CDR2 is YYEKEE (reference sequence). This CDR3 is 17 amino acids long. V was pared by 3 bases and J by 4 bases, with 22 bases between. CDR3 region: CASSYLIAGTESTEAFF. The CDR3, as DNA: TGTGCCAGCAGCTACCTGATTGCCGGGACGGAGAGCACTGAAGCTTTCTTT.

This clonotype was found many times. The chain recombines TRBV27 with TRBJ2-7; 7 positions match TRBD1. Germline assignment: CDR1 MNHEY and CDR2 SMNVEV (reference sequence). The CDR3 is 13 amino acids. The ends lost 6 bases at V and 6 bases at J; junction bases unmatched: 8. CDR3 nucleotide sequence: TGTGCCAGCAGGGAGGACACAGGGGCCGAGCAGTACTTC. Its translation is CASREDTGAEQYF.

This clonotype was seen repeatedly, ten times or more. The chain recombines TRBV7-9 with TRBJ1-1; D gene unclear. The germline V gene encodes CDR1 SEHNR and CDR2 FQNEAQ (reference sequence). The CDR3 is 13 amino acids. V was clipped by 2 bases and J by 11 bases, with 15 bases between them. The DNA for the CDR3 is TGTGCCAGCAGCTTACTCTCCGACTCTCGGGCTTTCTTT. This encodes CASSLLSDSRAFF.

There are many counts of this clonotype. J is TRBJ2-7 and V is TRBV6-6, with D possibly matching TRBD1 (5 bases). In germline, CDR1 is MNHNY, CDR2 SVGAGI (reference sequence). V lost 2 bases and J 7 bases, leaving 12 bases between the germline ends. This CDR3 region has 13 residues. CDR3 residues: CASSYGRVEEQYF. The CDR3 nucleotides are TGTGCCAGCAGTTACGGCAGGGTAGAGGAGCAGTACTTC.

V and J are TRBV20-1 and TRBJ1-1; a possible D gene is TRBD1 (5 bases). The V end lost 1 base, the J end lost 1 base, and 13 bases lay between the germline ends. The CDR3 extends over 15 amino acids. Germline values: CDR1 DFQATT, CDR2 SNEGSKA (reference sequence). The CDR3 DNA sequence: TGCAGTGCTAGAGTGGGACGGTCGAGGAACACTGAAGCTTTCTTT. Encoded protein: CSARVGRSRNTEAFF.

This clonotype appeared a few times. The CDR3: CATSDLGTGWETQYF. The CDR3 region has the DNA TGTGCCACCAGTGATTTGGGGACGGGGTGGGAGACCCAGTACTTC. The chain employs TRBV24-1 and TRBJ2-5, with D possibly being TRBD1 or TRBD2 (5 bases each). Germline CDR1 reads KGHDR; CDR2 reads SFDVKD. Between the trimmed V and J ends, which lost 0 bases and 5 bases, there was a span of 12 bases. This CDR3 region has 15 residues.

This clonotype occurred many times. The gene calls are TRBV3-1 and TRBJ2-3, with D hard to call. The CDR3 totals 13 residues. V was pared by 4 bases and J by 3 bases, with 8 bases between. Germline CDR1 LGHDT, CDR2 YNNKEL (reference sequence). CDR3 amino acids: CASSRSLTDTQYF. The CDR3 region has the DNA TGTGCCAGCAGCCGAAGCCTAACAGATACGCAGTATTTT.

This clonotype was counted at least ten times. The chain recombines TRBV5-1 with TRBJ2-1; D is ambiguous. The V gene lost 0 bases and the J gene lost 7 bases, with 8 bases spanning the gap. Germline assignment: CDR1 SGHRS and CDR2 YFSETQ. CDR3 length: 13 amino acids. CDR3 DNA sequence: TGCGCCAGCAGCTTGGACAGATCAAATGAGCAGTTCTTC. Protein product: CASSLDRSNEQFF.

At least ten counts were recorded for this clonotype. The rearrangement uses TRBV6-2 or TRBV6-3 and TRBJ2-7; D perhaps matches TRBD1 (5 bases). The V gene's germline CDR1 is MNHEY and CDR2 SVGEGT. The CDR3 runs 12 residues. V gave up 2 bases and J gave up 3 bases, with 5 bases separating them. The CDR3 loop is CASSYQGYEQYF. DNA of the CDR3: TGTGCCAGCAGTTACCAGGGCTACGAGCAGTACTTC.

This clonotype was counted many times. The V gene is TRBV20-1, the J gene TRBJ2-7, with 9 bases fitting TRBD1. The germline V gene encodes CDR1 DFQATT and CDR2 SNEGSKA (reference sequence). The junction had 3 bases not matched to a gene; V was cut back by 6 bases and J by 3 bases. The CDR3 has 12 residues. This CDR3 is CSAGTGFYEQYF. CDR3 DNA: TGCAGTGCCGGGACAGGGTTCTACGAGCAGTACTTC.

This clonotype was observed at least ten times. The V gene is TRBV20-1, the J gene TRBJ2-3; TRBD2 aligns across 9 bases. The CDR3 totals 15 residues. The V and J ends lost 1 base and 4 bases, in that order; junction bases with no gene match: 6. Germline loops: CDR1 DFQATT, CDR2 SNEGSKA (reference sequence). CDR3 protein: CSARVRGGAADTQYF. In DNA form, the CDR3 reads TGCAGTGCTAGAGTCCGCGGGGGGGCGGCAGATACGCAGTATTTT.

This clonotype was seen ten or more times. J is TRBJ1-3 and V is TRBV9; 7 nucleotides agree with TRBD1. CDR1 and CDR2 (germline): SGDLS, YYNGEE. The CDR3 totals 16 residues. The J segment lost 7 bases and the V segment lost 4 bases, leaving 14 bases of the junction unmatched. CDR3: CASSPDNRGTWNTIYF. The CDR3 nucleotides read TGTGCCAGCAGCCCGGACAACAGGGGTACCTGGAACACCATATATTTT.

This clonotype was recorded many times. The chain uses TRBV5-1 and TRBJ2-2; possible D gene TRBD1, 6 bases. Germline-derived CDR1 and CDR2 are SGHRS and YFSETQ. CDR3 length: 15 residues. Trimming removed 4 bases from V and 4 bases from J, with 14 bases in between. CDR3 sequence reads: CASSPRTEFTGELFF. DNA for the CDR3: TGCGCCAGCAGCCCCAGGACAGAATTCACCGGGGAGCTGTTTTTT.

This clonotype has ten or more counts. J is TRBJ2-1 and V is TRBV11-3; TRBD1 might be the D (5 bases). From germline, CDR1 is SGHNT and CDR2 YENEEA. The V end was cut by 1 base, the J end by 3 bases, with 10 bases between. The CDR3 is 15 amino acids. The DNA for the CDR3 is TGTGCCAGCAGCTTAGTCGTGCAGGGCTACAATGAGCAGTTCTTC. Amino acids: CASSLVVQGYNEQFF.

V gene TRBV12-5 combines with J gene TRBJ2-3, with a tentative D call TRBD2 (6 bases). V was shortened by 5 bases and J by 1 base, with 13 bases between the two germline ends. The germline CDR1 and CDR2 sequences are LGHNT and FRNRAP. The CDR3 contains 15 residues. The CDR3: CASGLSSAGTDTQYF. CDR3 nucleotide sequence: TGTGCTAGTGGTCTCTCTAGCGCTGGCACAGATACGCAGTATTTT. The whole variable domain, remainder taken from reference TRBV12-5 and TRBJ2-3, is DARVTQTPRHKVTEMGQEVTMRCQPILGHNTVFWYRQTMMQGLELLAYFRNRAPLDDSGMPKDRFSAEMPDATLATLKIQPSEPRDSAVYFCASGLSSAGTDTQYFGPGTRLTVL.

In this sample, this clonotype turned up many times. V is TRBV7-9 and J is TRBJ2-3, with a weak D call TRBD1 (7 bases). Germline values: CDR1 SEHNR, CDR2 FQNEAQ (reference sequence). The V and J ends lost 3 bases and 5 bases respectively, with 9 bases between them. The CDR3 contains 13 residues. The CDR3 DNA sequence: TGTGCCAGCAGCTTGCAGGGGGGAGATACGCAGTATTTT. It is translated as CASSLQGGDTQYF.

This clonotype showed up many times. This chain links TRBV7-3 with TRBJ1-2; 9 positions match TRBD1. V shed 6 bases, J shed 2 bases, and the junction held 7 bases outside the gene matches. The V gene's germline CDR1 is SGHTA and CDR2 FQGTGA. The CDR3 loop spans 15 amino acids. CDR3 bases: TGTGCCAGCAGGAGGGGGACAGGGTCGAACTATGGCTACACCTTC. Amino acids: CASRRGTGSNYGYTF.

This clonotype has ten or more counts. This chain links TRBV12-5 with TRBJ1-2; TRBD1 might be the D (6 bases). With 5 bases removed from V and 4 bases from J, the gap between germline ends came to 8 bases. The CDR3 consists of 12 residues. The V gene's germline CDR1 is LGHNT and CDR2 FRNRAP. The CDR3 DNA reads TGTGCTAGTGGTGAAGGGGGCTATGGCTACACCTTC. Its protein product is CASGEGGYGYTF.

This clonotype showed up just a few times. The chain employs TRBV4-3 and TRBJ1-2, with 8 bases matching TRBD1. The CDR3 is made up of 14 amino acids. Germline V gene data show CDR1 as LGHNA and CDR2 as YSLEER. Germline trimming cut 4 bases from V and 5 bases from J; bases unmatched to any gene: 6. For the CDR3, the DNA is TGCGCCAGCAGCCCAACGGACAGGGATTATGGCTACACCTTC. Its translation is CASSPTDRDYGYTF.

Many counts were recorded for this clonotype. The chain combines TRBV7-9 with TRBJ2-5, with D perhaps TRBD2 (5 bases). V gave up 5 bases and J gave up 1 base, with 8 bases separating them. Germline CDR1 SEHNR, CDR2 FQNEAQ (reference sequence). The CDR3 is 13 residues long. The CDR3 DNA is TGTGCCAGCAGCCCCGGAGGCCAAGAGACCCAGTACTTC. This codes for CASSPGGQETQYF.

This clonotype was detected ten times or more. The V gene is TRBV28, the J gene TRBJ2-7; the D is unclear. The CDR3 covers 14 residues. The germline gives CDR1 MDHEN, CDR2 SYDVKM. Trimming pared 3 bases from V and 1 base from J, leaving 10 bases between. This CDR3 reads CASSFSGTSYEQYF. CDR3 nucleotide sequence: TGTGCCAGCAGTTTCTCGGGTACATCCTACGAGCAGTACTTC.

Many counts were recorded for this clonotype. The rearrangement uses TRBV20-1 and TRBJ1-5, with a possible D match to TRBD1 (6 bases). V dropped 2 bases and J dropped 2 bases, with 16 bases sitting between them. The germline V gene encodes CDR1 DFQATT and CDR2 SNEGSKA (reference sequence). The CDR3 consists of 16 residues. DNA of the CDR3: TGCAGTGCTAGAAATTCAAGAGGGGGTGGCAATCAGCCCCAGCATTTT. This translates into CSARNSRGGGNQPQHF.

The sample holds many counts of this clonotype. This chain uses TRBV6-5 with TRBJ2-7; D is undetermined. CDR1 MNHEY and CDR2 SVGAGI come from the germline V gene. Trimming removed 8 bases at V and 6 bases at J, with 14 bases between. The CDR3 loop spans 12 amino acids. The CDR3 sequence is CASRVGKGEQYF. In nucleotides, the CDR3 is TGTGCCAGCCGGGTCGGAAAGGGCGAGCAGTACTTC.

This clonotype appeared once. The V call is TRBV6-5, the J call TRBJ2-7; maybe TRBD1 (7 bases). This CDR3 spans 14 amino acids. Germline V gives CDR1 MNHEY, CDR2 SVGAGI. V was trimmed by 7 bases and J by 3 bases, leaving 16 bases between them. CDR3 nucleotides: TGTGCCAGCACCTCCAGGGGGGAAAGCTACGAGCAGTACTTC. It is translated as CASTSRGESYEQYF.

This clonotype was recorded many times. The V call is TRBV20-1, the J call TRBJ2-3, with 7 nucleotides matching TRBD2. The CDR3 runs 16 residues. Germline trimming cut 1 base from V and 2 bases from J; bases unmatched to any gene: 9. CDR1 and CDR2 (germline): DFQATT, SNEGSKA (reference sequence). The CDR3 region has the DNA TGCAGTGCTAGAGTCCCAACAGCGGGGCTCACAGATACGCAGTATTTT. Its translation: CSARVPTAGLTDTQYF.

CDR3 nucleotide sequence: TGTGCCAGCAGTGAAGCCCCGCATGGGGAAAAACTGTTTTTT. Its translation: CASSEAPHGEKLFF. The genes are TRBV6-1 and TRBJ1-4; D is unresolved. The CDR3 contains 14 residues. Germline V gene lookup returns CDR1 MNHNS and CDR2 SASEGT. The V end was cut by 0 bases, the J end by 8 bases, with 10 bases between.

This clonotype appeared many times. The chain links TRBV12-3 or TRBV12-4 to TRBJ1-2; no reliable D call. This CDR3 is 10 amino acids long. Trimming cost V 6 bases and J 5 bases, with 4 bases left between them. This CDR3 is CASRGYGYTF. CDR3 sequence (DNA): TGTGCCAGCAGGGGGTATGGCTACACCTTC.

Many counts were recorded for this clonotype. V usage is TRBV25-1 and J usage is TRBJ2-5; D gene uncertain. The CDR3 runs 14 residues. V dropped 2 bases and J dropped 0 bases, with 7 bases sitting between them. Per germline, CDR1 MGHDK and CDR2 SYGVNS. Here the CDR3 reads CASSETEYQETQYF. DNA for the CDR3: TGTGCCAGCAGTGAAACTGAGTACCAAGAGACCCAGTACTTC.